This T cell receptor (beta chain) emerged from a study of T cell changes during pregnancy in multiple sclerosis. The germline V gene has CDR1 SEHNR and CDR2 FQNEAQ (reference sequence). V dropped 2 bases and J dropped 6 bases, with 7 bases sitting between them. This CDR3 has 12 amino acids. Assay: immunoSEQ multiplex PCR; the TCRdb copy retains only in-frame clones and omits some. The table has approximately 130,000 clones, roughly 95% seen once. The sequenced sample was peripheral blood, obtained after pregnancy. This sequence joins TRBV7-9 and TRBJ1-2, with a possible D match to TRBD1 (5 bases). This TCR was sampled from a female donor with multiple sclerosis, enrolled in a pregnancy study. CDR3 DNA: TGTGCCAGCAGCTTAAAGGGGAATGGCTACACCTTC. Translated, it gives CASSLKGNGYTF.